This TCR beta chain derives from a study of cytomegalovirus exposure and HLA in healthy donors. Researchers ran the PCR with 60 Vbeta and 13 Jbeta primers. Clones were read by immunoSEQ multiplex PCR, and TCRdb kept only the in-frame ones, dropping some. The profile covers around 200,000 clones, with almost 80% appearing a single time and about 2% taken by the ten largest. Germline V lookup: CDR1 SNHLY, CDR2 FYNNEI. J was trimmed by 3 bases and V by 5 bases; bases with no gene match: 12. The CDR3 has 16 amino acids. This rearrangement joins TRBV2 to TRBJ1-2, with 7 nucleotides matching TRBD1. Sequencing used PBMCs. The source of this sequence is a male donor in good health and CMV-seronegative. CDR3 in DNA: TGTGCCAGCAGTACCCTCTCGACAGGGCTTGACTATGGCTACACCTTC. This sequence encodes CASSTLSTGLDYGYTF.